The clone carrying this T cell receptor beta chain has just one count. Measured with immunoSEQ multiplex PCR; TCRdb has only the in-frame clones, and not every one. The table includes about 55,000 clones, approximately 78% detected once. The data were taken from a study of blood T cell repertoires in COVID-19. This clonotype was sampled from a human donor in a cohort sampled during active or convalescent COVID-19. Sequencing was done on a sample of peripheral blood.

The CDR3 nucleotides read TGCGCCAGCAGCCTCACTAGCGGGGGGGCCTTCGACAATGAGCAGTTCTTC. This translates into CASSLTSGGAFDNEQFF. The chain recombines TRBV4-3 with TRBJ2-1; 13 positions agree with TRBD2. Germline V gives CDR1 LGHNA, CDR2 YSLEER. V was pared by 4 bases and J by 5 bases, with 8 bases of the junction left unmatched. The CDR3 covers 17 residues.